Presented here are 3 T cell receptor beta chains from one specimen sequenced in a study of blood T cell repertoires in COVID-19. Sequencing was performed with immunoSEQ multiplex PCR; in TCRdb, only in-frame clones are kept and a portion is missing. Of 40,000 or so clones in the sample, roughly 87% were seen once. The sample consisted of peripheral blood. These receptors all stem from a man aged 60 to 69 with COVID-19, enrolled during active disease.

The chain carries TRBV6-5 and TRBJ1-2, with D perhaps matching TRBD1 (5 bases). Per the germline V gene, CDR1 is MNHEY and CDR2 is SVGAGI. V was clipped by 7 bases and J by 1 base, with 13 bases between them. The length of the CDR3 is 14 residues. CDR3 DNA sequence: TGTGCCAGCACCCAATGGGGCAGTAACTATGGCTACACCTTC. Protein sequence: CASTQWGSNYGYTF.

The chain has TRBV6-2 or TRBV6-3 and TRBJ2-7; 8 nucleotides agree with TRBD2. Trimming at V came to 5 bases and at J to 6 bases, leaving 3 bases not matched to a gene. Germline-derived CDR1 and CDR2 are MNHEY and SVGEGT. This CDR3 has 12 amino acids. The CDR3 bases are TGTGCCAGCAGTAGCGGGAGACGCGAGCAGTACTTC. Protein sequence: CASSSGRREQYF.

The chain links TRBV28 to TRBJ1-3; TRBD1 is a possible D gene (5 bases). V lost 5 bases and J 4 bases, leaving 6 bases between the germline ends. This CDR3 is built from 12 residues. Germline values: CDR1 MDHEN, CDR2 SYDVKM. CDR3 nucleotides: TGTGCCAGCAGTCGGGGGGGAAACACCATATATTTT. Translated: CASSRGGNTIYF.